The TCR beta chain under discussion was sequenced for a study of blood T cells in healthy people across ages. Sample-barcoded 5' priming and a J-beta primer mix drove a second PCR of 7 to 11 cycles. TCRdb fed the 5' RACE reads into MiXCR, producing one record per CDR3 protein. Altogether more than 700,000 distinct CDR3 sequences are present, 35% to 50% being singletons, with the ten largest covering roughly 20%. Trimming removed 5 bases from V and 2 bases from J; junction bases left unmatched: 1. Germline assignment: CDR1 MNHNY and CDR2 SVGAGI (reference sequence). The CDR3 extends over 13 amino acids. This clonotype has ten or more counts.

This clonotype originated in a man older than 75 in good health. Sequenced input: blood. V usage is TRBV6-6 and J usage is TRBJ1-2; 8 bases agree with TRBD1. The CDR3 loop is CASSGQGNYGYTF. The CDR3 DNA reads TGTGCCAGCAGTGGACAGGGCAACTATGGCTACACCTTC.